This TCR beta chain comes out of a study of STAT3 mutations in large granular lymphocyte leukemia. Study in general: Immunosuppressive therapy was given to more than half of T-LGLL patients.

Assay used: immunoSEQ multiplex PCR; TCRdb lists only in-frame clones, some missing. Of 35,000 to 40,000 clones in the sample, around nine tenths are singletons; the top ten hold 0.4% to 0.5%. Comment on this clone: Its target is not known.

Study results and limitations: In about 35% of the 18 patients, new TCR clonotypes emerged after therapy. No sample exists from the first appearance of each clone. Every T-cell large granular lymphocyte leukemia patient had at least one immunodominant TCR beta clonotype.

This sequence originates from a human donor with T large granular lymphocyte leukemia. Some clones in this sample may be carry-over from other donors' samples. The sequenced sample consisted of PBMCs.

CDR3 nucleotides: TGTGCCTGGAGTCTTTCTAGCTCCTATAATTCACCCCTCCACTTT. Translating gives CAWSLSSSYNSPLHF. The chain carries TRBV30 and TRBJ1-6; D unclear. V gave up 2 bases and J gave up 0 bases, with 8 bases separating them. The CDR3 covers 15 residues. Germline V gene sequence: CDR1 GTSNPN, CDR2 SVGIG (reference sequence).